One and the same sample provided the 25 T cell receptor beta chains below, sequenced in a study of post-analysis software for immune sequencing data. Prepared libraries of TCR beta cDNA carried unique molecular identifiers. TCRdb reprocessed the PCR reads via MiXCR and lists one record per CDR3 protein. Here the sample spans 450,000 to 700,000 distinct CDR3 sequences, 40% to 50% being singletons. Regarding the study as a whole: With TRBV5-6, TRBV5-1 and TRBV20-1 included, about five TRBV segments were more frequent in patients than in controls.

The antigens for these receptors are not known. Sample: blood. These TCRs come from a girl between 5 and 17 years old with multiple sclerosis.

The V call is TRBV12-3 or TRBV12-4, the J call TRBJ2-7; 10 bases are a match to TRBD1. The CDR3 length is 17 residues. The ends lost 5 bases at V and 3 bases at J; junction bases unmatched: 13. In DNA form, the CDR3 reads TGTGCCAGCAGTCGGACAGGGGGATCTACGTGGCACTACGAGCAGTACTTC. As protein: CASSRTGGSTWHYEQYF.

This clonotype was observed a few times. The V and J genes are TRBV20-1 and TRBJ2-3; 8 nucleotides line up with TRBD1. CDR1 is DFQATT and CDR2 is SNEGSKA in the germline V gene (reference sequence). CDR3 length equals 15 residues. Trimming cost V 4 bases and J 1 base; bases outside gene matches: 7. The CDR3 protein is CSAITGGGGTDTQYF. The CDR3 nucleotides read TGCAGTGCTATCACAGGGGGAGGAGGCACAGATACGCAGTATTTT.

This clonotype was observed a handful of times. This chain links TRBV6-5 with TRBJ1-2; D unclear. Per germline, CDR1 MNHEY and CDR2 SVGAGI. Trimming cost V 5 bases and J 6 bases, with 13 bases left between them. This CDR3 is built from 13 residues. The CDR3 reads CASSETPYHGYTF. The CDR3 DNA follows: TGTGCCAGCAGTGAGACACCCTACCATGGCTACACCTTC.

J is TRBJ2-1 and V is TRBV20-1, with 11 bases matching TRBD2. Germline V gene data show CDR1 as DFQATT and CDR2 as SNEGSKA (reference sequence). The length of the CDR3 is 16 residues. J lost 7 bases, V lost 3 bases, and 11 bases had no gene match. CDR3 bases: TGCAGTGCTAGTAGTAGCGGGAGGGCGGGGGTGAATGAGCAGTTCTTC. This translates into CSASSSGRAGVNEQFF.

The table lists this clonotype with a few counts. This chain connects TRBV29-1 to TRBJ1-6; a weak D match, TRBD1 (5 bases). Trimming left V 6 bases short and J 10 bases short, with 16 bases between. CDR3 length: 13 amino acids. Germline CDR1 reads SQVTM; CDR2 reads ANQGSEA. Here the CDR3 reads CSVEGRARSPLHF. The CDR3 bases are TGCAGCGTCGAGGGGAGGGCCCGCTCACCCCTCCACTTT.

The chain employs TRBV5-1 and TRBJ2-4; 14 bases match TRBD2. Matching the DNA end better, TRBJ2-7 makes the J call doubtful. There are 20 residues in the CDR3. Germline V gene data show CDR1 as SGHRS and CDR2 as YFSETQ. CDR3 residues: CASSQSGTSGSIGSIYEQYF. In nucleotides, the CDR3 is TGCGCCAGCAGCCAATCCGGGACTAGCGGGAGTATAGGGTCTATTTACGAGCAGTACTTC.

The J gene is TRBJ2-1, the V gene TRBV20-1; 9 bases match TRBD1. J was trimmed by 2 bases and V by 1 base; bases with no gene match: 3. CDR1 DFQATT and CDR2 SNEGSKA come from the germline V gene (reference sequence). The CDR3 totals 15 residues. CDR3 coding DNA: TGCAGTGCTAGAGTTGGGACAGGGACCTACAATGAGCAGTTCTTC. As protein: CSARVGTGTYNEQFF.

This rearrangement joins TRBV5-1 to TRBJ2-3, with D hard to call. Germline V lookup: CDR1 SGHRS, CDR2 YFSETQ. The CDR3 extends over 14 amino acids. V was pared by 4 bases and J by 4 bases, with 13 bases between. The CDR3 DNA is TGCGCCAGCAGCCTCGAAGCGCTAGCAGATACGCAGTATTTT. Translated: CASSLEALADTQYF.

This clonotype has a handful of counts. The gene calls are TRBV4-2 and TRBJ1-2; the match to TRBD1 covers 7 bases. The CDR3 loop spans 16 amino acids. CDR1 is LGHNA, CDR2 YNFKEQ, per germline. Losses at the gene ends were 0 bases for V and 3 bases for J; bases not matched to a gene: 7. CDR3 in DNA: TGTGCCAGCAGCCAAGAGTTAAGGGGGCGCGACTATGGCTACACCTTC. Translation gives CASSQELRGRDYGYTF.

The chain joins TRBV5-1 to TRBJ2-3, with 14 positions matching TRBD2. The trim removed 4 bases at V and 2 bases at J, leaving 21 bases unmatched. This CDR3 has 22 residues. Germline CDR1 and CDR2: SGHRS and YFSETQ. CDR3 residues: CASSPIGRTSGRSDSHTDTQYF. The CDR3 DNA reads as TGCGCCAGCAGCCCTATAGGGCGGACTAGCGGGAGGTCCGACAGTCACACAGATACGCAGTATTTT.

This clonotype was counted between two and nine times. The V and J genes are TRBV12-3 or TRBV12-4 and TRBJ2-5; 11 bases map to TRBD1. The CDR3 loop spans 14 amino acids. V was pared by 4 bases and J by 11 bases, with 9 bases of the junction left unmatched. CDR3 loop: CASSYGQGAQEQYF. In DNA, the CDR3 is TGTGCCAGCAGTTACGGACAGGGGGCGCAAGAGCAGTACTTC.

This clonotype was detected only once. The CDR3 sequence: CASSQVRGSNQPQHF. The DNA of the CDR3 is TGCGCCAGCAGCCAAGTTAGAGGAAGCAATCAGCCCCAGCATTTT. J is TRBJ1-5 and V is TRBV4-1; no definite D call. The CDR3 spans 15 residues. Germline lookup yields CDR1 MGHRA and CDR2 YSYEKL. V lost 1 base to trimming and J lost 1 base, with 8 bases between them.

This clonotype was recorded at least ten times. This CDR3 is CASTKETGGHYTQYF. The CDR3 DNA reads as TGTGCCAGCACAAAGGAGACAGGGGGCCACTATACGCAGTATTTT. The rearrangement joins TRBV7-3 to TRBJ2-3, with TRBD1 matching 10 bases. The CDR3 extends over 15 amino acids. V lost 7 bases, J lost 7 bases, and 11 bases stayed unmatched. The V gene's germline CDR1 is SGHTA and CDR2 FQGTGA.

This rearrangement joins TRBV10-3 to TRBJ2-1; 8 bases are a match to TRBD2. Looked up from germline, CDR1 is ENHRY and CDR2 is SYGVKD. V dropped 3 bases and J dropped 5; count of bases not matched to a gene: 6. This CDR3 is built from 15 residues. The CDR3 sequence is CAISDGGALDNEQFF. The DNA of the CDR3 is TGTGCCATCAGTGACGGGGGGGCACTGGACAATGAGCAGTTCTTC.

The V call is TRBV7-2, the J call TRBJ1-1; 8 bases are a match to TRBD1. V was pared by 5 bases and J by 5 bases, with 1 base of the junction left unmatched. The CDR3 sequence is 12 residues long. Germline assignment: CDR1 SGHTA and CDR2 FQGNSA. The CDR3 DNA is TGTGCCAGCAGCGGGGACAGGACTGAAGCTTTCTTT. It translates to CASSGDRTEAFF. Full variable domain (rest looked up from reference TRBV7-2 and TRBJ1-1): GAGVSQSPSNKVTEKGKDVELRCDPISGHTALYWYRQSLGQGLEFLIYFQGNSAPDKSGLPSDRFSAERTGGSVSTLTIQRTQQEDSAVYLCASSGDRTEAFFGQGTRLTVV.

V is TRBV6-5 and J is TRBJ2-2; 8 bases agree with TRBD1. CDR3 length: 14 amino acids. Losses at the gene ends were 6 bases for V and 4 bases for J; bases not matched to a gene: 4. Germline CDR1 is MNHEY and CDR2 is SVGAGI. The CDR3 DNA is TGTGCCAGCAGATGGACAGGGCGCACCGGGGAGCTGTTTTTT. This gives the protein CASRWTGRTGELFF.

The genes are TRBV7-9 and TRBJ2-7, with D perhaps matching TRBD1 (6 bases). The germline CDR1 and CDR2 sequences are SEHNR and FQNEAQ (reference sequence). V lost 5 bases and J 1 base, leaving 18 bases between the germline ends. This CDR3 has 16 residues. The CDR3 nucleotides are TGTGCCAGCAGCCTCAATAAGGGACACCCTTCCTACGAGCAGTACTTC. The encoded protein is CASSLNKGHPSYEQYF. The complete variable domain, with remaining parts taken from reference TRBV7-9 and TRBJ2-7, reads DTGVSQNPRHKITKRGQNVTFRCDPISEHNRLYWYRQTLGQGPEFLTYFQNEAQLEKSRLLSDRFSAERPKGSFSTLEIQRTEQGDSAMYLCASSLNKGHPSYEQYFGPGTRLTVT.

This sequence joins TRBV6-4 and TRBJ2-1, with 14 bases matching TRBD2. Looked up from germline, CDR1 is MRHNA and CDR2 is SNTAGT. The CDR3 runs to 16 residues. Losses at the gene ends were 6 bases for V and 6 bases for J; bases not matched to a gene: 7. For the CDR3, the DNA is TGTGCCAGCAGCGGGACTAGCGGGAGACTTGTCAATGAGCAGTTCTTC. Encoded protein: CASSGTSGRLVNEQFF.

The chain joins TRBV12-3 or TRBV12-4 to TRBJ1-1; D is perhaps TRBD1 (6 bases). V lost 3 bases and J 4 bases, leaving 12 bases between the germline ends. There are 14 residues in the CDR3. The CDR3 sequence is CASSLQGSATEAFF. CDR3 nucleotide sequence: TGTGCCAGCAGTTTGCAGGGGTCGGCCACTGAAGCTTTCTTT.

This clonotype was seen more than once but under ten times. This chain's CDR3 is CASSSTGSYEQYF. The CDR3 DNA reads TGTGCCAGCAGTTCGACAGGCTCCTACGAGCAGTACTTC. The chain carries TRBV6-6 and TRBJ2-7, with D perhaps TRBD1 (6 bases). The CDR3 runs to 13 residues. CDR1 MNHNY and CDR2 SVGAGI come from the germline V gene (reference sequence). The germline V and J ends were trimmed by 4 bases and 0 bases, with 7 bases remaining between them.

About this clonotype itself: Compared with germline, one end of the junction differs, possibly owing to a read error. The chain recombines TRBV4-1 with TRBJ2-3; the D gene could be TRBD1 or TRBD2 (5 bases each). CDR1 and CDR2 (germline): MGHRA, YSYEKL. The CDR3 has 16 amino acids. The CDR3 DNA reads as TGCACCAGCAGCCTCGCTAATTGGGACCAAAGGGATACGCAGTATTTT. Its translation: CTSSLANWDQRDTQYF.

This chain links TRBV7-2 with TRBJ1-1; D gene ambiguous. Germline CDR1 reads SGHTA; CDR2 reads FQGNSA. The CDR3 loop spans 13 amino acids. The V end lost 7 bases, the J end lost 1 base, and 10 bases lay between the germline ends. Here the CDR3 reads CASTRPTNTEAFF. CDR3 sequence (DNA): TGTGCCAGCACCCGGCCGACGAACACTGAAGCTTTCTTT.

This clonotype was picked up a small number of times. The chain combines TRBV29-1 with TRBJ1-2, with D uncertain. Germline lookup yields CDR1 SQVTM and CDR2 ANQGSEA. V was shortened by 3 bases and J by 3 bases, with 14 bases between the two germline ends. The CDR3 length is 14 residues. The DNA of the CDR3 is TGCAGCGTTGATCGGGATAGCAAATACTATGGCTACACCTTC. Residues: CSVDRDSKYYGYTF.

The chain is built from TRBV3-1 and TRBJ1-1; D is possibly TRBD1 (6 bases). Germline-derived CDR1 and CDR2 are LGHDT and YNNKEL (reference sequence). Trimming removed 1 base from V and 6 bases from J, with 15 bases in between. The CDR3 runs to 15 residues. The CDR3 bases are TGTGCCAGCAGCCAAGTCCCCGGGACACTCTCTGAAGCTTTCTTT. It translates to CASSQVPGTLSEAFF.

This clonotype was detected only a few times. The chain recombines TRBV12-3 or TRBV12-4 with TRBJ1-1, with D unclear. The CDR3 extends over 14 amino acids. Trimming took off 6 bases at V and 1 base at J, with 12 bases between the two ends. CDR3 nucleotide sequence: TGTGCCAGCAGGCCCGAACCACGGAACACTGAAGCTTTCTTT. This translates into CASRPEPRNTEAFF.